This is a list of T cell receptor beta chains from one sample in a study of T cell changes during pregnancy in multiple sclerosis. Produced via immunoSEQ multiplex PCR; TCRdb's table is partial and in-frame only. The table has about 40,000 clones, around nine tenths seen once. The sample in question was CD4+ T cells from peripheral blood mononuclear cells, obtained in the third trimester of pregnancy. All receptors come from a female donor with multiple sclerosis, enrolled in a pregnancy study. Each CDR3 is given without its conserved first and last residue.

v_call | cdr3_length | cdr3_aa
TRBV30 | 11 | AWAIGGAYEQY
TRBV28 | 9 | ASRLIDGYT
TRBV19 | 14 | ASSEARRGWGTEAF
TRBV6-1 | 11 | ASSLEEFAEQF
TRBV5-1 | 12 | ASSVGWGGGELF
TRBV5-1 | 11 | ASSLTGGAGQY
TRBV11-2 | 10 | ASSLARNEQY
TRBV28 | 12 | ASRQGAGNQPQH
TRBV9 | 17 | ASSVESEGWALTRDTQY
TRBV19 | 14 | ASSIRRQGSSYEQY
TRBV2 | 15 | ASRMGLAGGPGETQY
TRBV5-1 | 12 | ASSSDRGAGGYT
TRBV5-8 | 14 | ASKISRGLAQETQY
TRBV5-1 | 9 | ASTLSGEQY
TRBV7-2 | 9 | ASSLLNEQF
TRBV5-1 | 15 | ASSPGLAGAGSGELF
TRBV11-1 | 14 | ASSFVGGSGYNEQF
TRBV5-1 | 10 | ASRQGLETQY
TRBV4-1 | 12 | ASSQGQGPDEQY
TRBV19 | 13 | ASSANRGLFYEQY